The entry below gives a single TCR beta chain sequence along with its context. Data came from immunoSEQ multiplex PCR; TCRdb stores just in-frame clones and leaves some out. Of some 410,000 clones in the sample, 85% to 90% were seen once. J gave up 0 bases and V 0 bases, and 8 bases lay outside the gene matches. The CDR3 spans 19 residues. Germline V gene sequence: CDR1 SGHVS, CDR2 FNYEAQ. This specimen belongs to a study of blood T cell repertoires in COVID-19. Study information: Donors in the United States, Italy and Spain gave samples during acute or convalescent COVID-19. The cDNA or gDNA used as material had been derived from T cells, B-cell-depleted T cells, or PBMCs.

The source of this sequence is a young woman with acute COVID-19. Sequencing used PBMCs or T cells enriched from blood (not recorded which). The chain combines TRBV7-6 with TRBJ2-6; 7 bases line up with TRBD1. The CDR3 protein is CASSLAPGQRSSGANVLTF. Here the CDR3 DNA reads TGTGCCAGCAGCTTAGCGCCGGGACAGAGGTCCTCTGGGGCCAACGTCCTGACTTTC.